This T cell receptor beta chain was found in a study of T-cell memory formation after mild COVID-19. Looking at the study overall: TCR clusters were largely donor specific.

TCRdb used MiXCR to reprocess the 5' RACE reads, holding one entry per CDR3 protein. The sample includes more than 110,000 distinct CDR3 sequences, 20% to 25% of them seen just once. J lost 4 bases, V lost 4 bases, and 12 bases had no gene match. Germline values: CDR1 SGDLS, CDR2 YYNGEE. This CDR3 has 16 residues. The sample consisted of PBMCs or a T cell subset sorted from them (not recorded which). The chain couples TRBV9 to TRBJ2-3; 7 positions agree with TRBD2. This TCR derives from an adult woman who had mild COVID-19 (a few samples of this study predate the infection). Cell type and time point are not known. The CDR3, as DNA: TGTGCCAGCAGCCCGAGCTGGACTAGTGGGGCAGATACGCAGTATTTT. Encoded protein: CASSPSWTSGADTQYF.